The 21 T cell receptor beta chains below come from one sample, sequenced in a study of OX40 agonist ivuxolimab in advanced cancers. Here immunoSEQ multiplex PCR was the method, and the copy in TCRdb shows in-frame clones only, minus some. Of around 92,000 clones in the sample, 85% to 95% were seen once. Sequenced material: CD4+ or CD8+ T cells sorted from blood, taken in a trial of the OX40 agonist ivuxolimab. All receptors derive from an adult with an advanced solid tumor such as melanoma, head and neck, liver or kidney cancer.

CDR3 bases: TGTGCCAGCAGTTACCCAGCGATGGCAACTAATGAAAAACTGTTTTTT. Its protein product is CASSYPAMATNEKLFF. The chain recombines TRBV6-6 with TRBJ1-4; D is unclear. Germline-derived CDR1 and CDR2 are MNHNY and SVGAGI (reference sequence). Deletions cut 2 bases from V and 0 bases from J, with 10 bases between. CDR3 size: 16 residues.

This clone was seen a single time. The chain joins TRBV7-3 to TRBJ1-1; TRBD1 might be the D (5 bases). V shed 8 bases and J shed 1 base, with 11 bases lying between them. The CDR3 sequence is 13 residues long. In germline, CDR1 is SGHTA, CDR2 FQGTGA. CDR3: CASRVGGNTEAFF. For the CDR3, the DNA is TGTGCCAGCCGCGTTGGGGGGAACACTGAAGCTTTCTTT.

The sample holds one count of this clone. In nucleotides, the CDR3 is TGTGCCAGCAGCGGACCTCCGGGTTACTATCAGCCCCAGCATTTT. Its translation is CASSGPPGYYQPQHF. This sequence joins TRBV2 and TRBJ1-5; D not resolved. Per the germline V gene, CDR1 is SNHLY and CDR2 is FYNNEI. V lost 6 bases and J lost 5, with 17 bases in between. This CDR3 spans 15 amino acids.

The chain employs TRBV5-6 and TRBJ2-3; D gene unclear. CDR3 size: 15 residues. Germline-derived CDR1 and CDR2 are SGHDT and YYEEEE. V lost 2 bases and J 0 bases, leaving 10 bases between the germline ends. The CDR3 nucleotides are TGTGCCAGCAGCTTCTACTCCCCGAGCACAGATACGCAGTATTTT. It translates to CASSFYSPSTDTQYF.

The chain couples TRBV6-6 to TRBJ2-5; D may match TRBD1 or TRBD2 (5 bases each). This CDR3 spans 15 amino acids. Germline V gene sequence: CDR1 MNHNY, CDR2 SVGAGI (reference sequence). Trimming pared 6 bases from V and 5 bases from J, leaving 19 bases between. CDR3 DNA: TGTGCCAGCAGGACCAGGGACCCCGGGTGGGAGACCCAGTACTTC. This sequence encodes CASRTRDPGWETQYF.

This clone showed up just once. The CDR3 DNA sequence: TGTGCCAGTAGTAAATCACAGGGGGCGACTGGAAACACCATATATTTT. It yields the protein CASSKSQGATGNTIYF. The rearrangement joins TRBV19 to TRBJ1-3, with 9 positions matching TRBD1. This CDR3 is built from 16 residues. Germline V gene lookup returns CDR1 LNHDA and CDR2 SQIVND (reference sequence). With V trimmed by 4 bases and J by 2 bases, 6 bases remained unmatched.

The chain has TRBV5-1 and TRBJ2-1; 8 nucleotides line up with TRBD2. The CDR3 length is 15 residues. Germline V gene data show CDR1 as SGHRS and CDR2 as YFSETQ. The junction had 5 bases not matched to a gene; V was cut back by 4 bases and J by 2 bases. Here the CDR3 reads CASSKLAGTYNEQFF. CDR3 nucleotides: TGCGCCAGCAGCAAGTTAGCGGGAACCTACAATGAGCAGTTCTTC.

The chain uses TRBV4-2 and TRBJ2-2; no firm D call. The CDR3 extends over 16 amino acids. The V and J ends lost 2 bases and 1 base respectively, with 11 bases between them. Germline CDR1 is LGHNA and CDR2 is YNFKEQ. The CDR3 reads CASSQSLYRNTGELFF. Here the CDR3 DNA reads TGTGCCAGCAGCCAAAGTTTGTATCGGAACACCGGGGAGCTGTTTTTT.

The rearrangement links TRBV5-1 to TRBJ2-2; 9 bases agree with TRBD1. Germline values: CDR1 SGHRS, CDR2 YFSETQ. The CDR3 spans 16 residues. V gave up 2 bases and J gave up 4 bases; unmatched junction bases: 6. The CDR3 DNA is TGCGCCAGCAGCTTTCGGTGGACAGGGGTCACCGGGGAGCTGTTTTTT. Encoded protein: CASSFRWTGVTGELFF.

The chain links TRBV19 to TRBJ1-5; 8 bases are a match to TRBD1. Germline V lookup: CDR1 LNHDA, CDR2 SQIVND (reference sequence). The CDR3 consists of 18 residues. Trimming cost V 4 bases and J 0 bases; bases outside gene matches: 11. The CDR3 is CASSTQGEGVYSNQPQHF. As DNA, the CDR3 is TGTGCCAGTAGTACACAGGGGGAGGGGGTTTATAGCAATCAGCCCCAGCATTTT. Combining the CDR3 with reference TRBV19 and TRBJ1-5 gives the whole variable domain DGGITQSPKYLFRKEGQNVTLSCEQNLNHDAMYWYRQDPGQGLRLIYYSQIVNDFQKGDIAEGYSVSREKKESFPLTVTSAQKNPTAFYLCASSTQGEGVYSNQPQHFGDGTRLSIL.

The gene calls are TRBV7-2 and TRBJ1-1; the D gene is possibly TRBD1 (5 bases). Germline V gives CDR1 SGHTA, CDR2 FQGNSA. V gave up 3 bases and J gave up 4 bases, with 12 bases separating them. The CDR3 is made up of 14 amino acids. The CDR3 coding sequence is TGTGCCAGCAGCTTTTGGGTTCAGGGCACTGAAGCTTTCTTT. Its translation is CASSFWVQGTEAFF.

The chain has TRBV19 and TRBJ1-2; D unclear. The CDR3 has 13 residues. The germline V gene has CDR1 LNHDA and CDR2 SQIVND (reference sequence). V lost 5 bases to trimming and J lost 8 bases, with 15 bases between them. In DNA, the CDR3 is TGTGCCAGTAGTCCGTTGCGGACTATCGGCTACACCTTC. Residues: CASSPLRTIGYTF.

This chain links TRBV6-5 with TRBJ2-7; D is unclear. CDR1 is MNHEY and CDR2 is SVGAGI in the germline V gene. The CDR3 covers 12 residues. The V and J ends lost 5 bases and 7 bases respectively, with 12 bases between them. CDR3 amino acids: CASSVALWEQYV. CDR3 DNA sequence: TGTGCCAGCAGTGTAGCCCTGTGGGAGCAGTACGTC.

This chain connects TRBV30 to TRBJ1-2; possibly TRBD1 for D (6 bases). CDR3 length: 14 residues. Germline assignment: CDR1 GTSNPN and CDR2 SVGIG (reference sequence). V lost 5 bases and J lost 3, with 16 bases in between. The CDR3 DNA reads as TGTGCCTGGGCCCCCGAACAGGGTTACTATGGCTACACCTTC. It codes for CAWAPEQGYYGYTF.

This clone was observed once. V usage is TRBV6-5 and J usage is TRBJ2-5; 8 bases fit TRBD2. Unmatched junction bases numbered 6, after V lost 6 bases and J lost 3 bases. The CDR3 length is 14 residues. The germline V gene has CDR1 MNHEY and CDR2 SVGAGI. CDR3 nucleotides: TGTGCCAGCAGAACTAGCGGAAATGAAGAGACCCAGTACTTC. As protein: CASRTSGNEETQYF.

V and J are TRBV28 and TRBJ2-3, with 8 bases matching TRBD2. The CDR3 length is 14 residues. Germline lookup yields CDR1 MDHEN and CDR2 SYDVKM. The ends lost 10 bases at V and 2 bases at J; junction bases unmatched: 8. The CDR3 loop is CATQRGGHTDTQYF. The CDR3 bases are TGTGCCACCCAACGGGGGGGCCACACAGATACGCAGTATTTT.

The V gene is TRBV2, the J gene TRBJ2-1, with D unresolved. V was cut by 2 bases and J by 6 bases, with 5 bases left in between. In germline, CDR1 is SNHLY, CDR2 FYNNEI. The CDR3 contains 12 residues. The CDR3 loop reads CASSEYGNEQFF. CDR3 sequence (DNA): TGTGCCAGCAGTGAATACGGCAATGAGCAGTTCTTC.

This clone was counted a single time. J is TRBJ2-6 and V is TRBV5-1; D gene ambiguous. V was shortened by 0 bases and J by 2 bases, with 9 bases between the two germline ends. This CDR3 contains 16 residues. Germline V gene data show CDR1 as SGHRS and CDR2 as YFSETQ. The CDR3 sequence: CASSLGVQAGANVLTF. The CDR3, as DNA: TGCGCCAGCAGCTTGGGGGTTCAGGCTGGGGCCAACGTCCTGACTTTC.

The J gene is TRBJ1-3, the V gene TRBV12-5; possibly TRBD1 for D (5 bases). Germline loops: CDR1 LGHNT, CDR2 FRNRAP. The CDR3 is 13 amino acids. The V end was cut by 5 bases, the J end by 1 base, with 6 bases between. CDR3 region: CASGQGSGNTIYF. In DNA form, the CDR3 reads TGTGCTAGTGGTCAGGGTTCTGGAAACACCATATATTTT.

This chain uses TRBV6-5 with TRBJ2-7; D gene uncertain. This CDR3 has 14 amino acids. V was shortened by 2 bases and J by 0 bases, with 8 bases between the two germline ends. In germline, CDR1 is MNHEY, CDR2 SVGAGI. As DNA, the CDR3 is TGTGCCAGCAGTTACCTGCCCGGCTCCTACGAGCAGTACTTC. It translates to CASSYLPGSYEQYF.

The chain uses TRBV6-5 and TRBJ2-3, with 7 bases that match TRBD2. The CDR3 loop spans 16 amino acids. J lost 10 bases, V lost 0 bases, and 13 bases had no gene match. Germline CDR1 MNHEY, CDR2 SVGAGI. CDR3 amino acids: CASSYSFSGLPVAQYF. Written as DNA, the CDR3 is TGTGCCAGCAGTTACTCGTTTTCGGGACTACCCGTTGCGCAGTATTTT.